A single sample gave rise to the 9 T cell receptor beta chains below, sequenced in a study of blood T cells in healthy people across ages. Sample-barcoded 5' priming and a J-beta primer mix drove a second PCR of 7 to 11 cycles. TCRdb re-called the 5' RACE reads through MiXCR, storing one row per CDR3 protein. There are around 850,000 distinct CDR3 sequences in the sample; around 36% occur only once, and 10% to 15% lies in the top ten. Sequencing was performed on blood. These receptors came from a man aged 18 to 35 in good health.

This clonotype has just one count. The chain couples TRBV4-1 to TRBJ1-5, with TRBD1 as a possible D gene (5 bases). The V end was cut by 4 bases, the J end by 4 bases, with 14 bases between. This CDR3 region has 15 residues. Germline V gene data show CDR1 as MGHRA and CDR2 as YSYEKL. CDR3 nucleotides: TGCGCCAGCAGCCCCGGGGGACGAGTAAATCAGCCCCAGCATTTT. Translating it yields CASSPGGRVNQPQHF.

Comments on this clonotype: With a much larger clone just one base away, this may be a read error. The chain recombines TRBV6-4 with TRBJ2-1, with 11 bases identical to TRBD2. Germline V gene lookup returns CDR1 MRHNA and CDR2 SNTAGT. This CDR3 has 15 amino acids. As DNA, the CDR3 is TGTGCCAGCAGTGCACTAGCGGGGGCGTACAATAAGCAGTTCTTC. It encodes CASSALAGAYNKQFF.

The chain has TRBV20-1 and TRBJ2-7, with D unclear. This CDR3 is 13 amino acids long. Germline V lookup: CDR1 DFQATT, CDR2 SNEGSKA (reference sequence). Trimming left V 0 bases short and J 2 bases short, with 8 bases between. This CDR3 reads CSARDASAYEQYF. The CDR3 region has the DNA TGCAGTGCTAGAGATGCTTCTGCCTACGAGCAGTACTTC.

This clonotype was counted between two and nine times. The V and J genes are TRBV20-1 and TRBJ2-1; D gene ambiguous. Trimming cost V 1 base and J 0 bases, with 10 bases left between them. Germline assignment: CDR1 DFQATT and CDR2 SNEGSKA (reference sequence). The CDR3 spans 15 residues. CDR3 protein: CSARGERHSYNEQFF. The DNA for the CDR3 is TGCAGTGCTAGAGGCGAAAGGCACTCCTACAATGAGCAGTTCTTC.

CDR3 in amino acids: CSAREGSRGYGYTF. The CDR3 DNA sequence: TGCAGTGCTAGGGAGGGGAGCAGGGGCTATGGCTACACCTTC. V is TRBV20-1 and J is TRBJ1-2, with D maybe TRBD1 (6 bases). CDR3 size: 14 residues. V lost 3 bases, J lost 4 bases, and 15 bases lay in between. Germline CDR1 is DFQATT and CDR2 is SNEGSKA (reference sequence).

The CDR3 coding sequence is TGTGCCAGCAGCTTAATGGAGGGCAGGGTGAATCAGCCCCAGCATTTT. Translating gives CASSLMEGRVNQPQHF. The V and J genes are TRBV7-8 and TRBJ1-5; TRBD1 is a possible D gene (5 bases). The CDR3 runs to 16 residues. With 2 bases removed from V and 4 bases from J, the gap between germline ends came to 15 bases. Germline V lookup: CDR1 SGHVS, CDR2 FQNEAQ.

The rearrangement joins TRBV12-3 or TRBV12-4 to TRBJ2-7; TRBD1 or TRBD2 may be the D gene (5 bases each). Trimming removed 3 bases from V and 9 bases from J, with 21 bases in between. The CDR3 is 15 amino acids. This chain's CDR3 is CASSFGAQGRDGQYF. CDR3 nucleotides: TGTGCCAGCAGTTTTGGGGCCCAGGGCAGGGACGGGCAGTACTTC.

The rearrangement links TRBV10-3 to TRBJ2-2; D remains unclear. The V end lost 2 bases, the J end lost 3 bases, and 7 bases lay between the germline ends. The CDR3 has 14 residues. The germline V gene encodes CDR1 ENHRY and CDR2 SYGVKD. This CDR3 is CAISEEADTGELFF. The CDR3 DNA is TGTGCCATCAGTGAGGAAGCTGACACCGGGGAGCTGTTTTTT.

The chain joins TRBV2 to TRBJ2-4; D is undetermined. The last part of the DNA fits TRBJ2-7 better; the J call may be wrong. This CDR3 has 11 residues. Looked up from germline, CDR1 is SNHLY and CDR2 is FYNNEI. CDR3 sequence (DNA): TGTGCCAGCAGTGAACTCGACGAGCAGTACTTC. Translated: CASSELDEQYF.